The next 6 T cell receptor beta chains were all read from a single sample in a study of Graves' ophthalmopathy and Graves' hyperthyroidism. Beta-chain TCR CDR3 regions were amplified from RNA transcripts. HTBI-primed RT-PCR formed the first round, and a multiplex PCR formed the second. MiXCR was run by TCRdb on the multiplex PCR reads, yielding one entry per CDR3 protein. The data hold about 210,000 distinct CDR3 sequences, with approximately 28% observed a single time. Sequencing used peripheral blood. The receptor set was obtained from a man aged 50 to 59 with Graves' ophthalmopathy.

The gene calls are TRBV6-2 or TRBV6-3 and TRBJ2-2, with D perhaps matching TRBD2 (5 bases). The germline gives CDR1 MNHEY, CDR2 SVGEGT. The CDR3 consists of 19 residues. V was pared by 0 bases and J by 1 base, with 18 bases between. CDR3 amino acids: CASSYSTGYGSVNTGELFF. Here the CDR3 DNA reads TGTGCCAGCAGTTACTCGACTGGCTATGGTAGCGTGAACACCGGGGAGCTGTTTTTT.

The CDR3 region is CASSYPRLGVGQYF. CDR3 sequence (DNA): TGTGCCAGCAGTTACCCCCGTTTAGGGGTGGGGCAGTACTTC. The chain couples TRBV28 to TRBJ2-7; TRBD1 might be the D (5 bases). CDR1 and CDR2 from the germline V gene are MDHEN and SYDVKM. The germline V and J ends were trimmed by 4 bases and 9 bases, with 19 bases remaining between them. The CDR3 consists of 14 residues.

The table lists this clonotype with many counts. J is TRBJ2-7 and V is TRBV14; D is undetermined. Trimming took off 2 bases at V and 2 bases at J, with 16 bases between the two ends. The CDR3 is made up of 16 amino acids. Germline V gene data show CDR1 as SGHDN and CDR2 as FVKESK. The CDR3 region has the DNA TGTGCCAGCAGCCAAAGGCTTTCGAAACTTACCTACGAGCAGTACTTC. Translated, it gives CASSQRLSKLTYEQYF.

Many counts were recorded for this clonotype. V is TRBV30 and J is TRBJ2-2; perhaps TRBD2 as D (6 bases). The V and J ends lost 4 bases and 5 bases respectively, with 17 bases between them. CDR1 is GTSNPN, CDR2 SVGIG, per germline (reference sequence). This CDR3 spans 15 amino acids. The CDR3 DNA reads TGTGCCTGGATGAAGTTGGCTAGCGCTACCGGGGAGCTGTTTTTT. It specifies CAWMKLASATGELFF.

The chain employs TRBV11-2 and TRBJ2-7; no firm D call. This CDR3 has 13 amino acids. V lost 4 bases, J lost 4 bases, and 11 bases lay in between. The germline V gene has CDR1 SGHAT and CDR2 FQNNGV. DNA for the CDR3: TGTGCCAGCAGCTCCTGGGCCCAATACGAGCAGTACTTC. It is translated as CASSSWAQYEQYF.

This clonotype was seen only a few times. The chain recombines TRBV12-3 or TRBV12-4 with TRBJ2-1, with D perhaps assigned TRBD1 or TRBD2 (7 bases each). This CDR3 spans 13 amino acids. With 5 bases removed from V and 7 bases from J, the gap between germline ends came to 12 bases. CDR3 sequence (DNA): TGTGCCAGCAGTAGGGAGGGGGCGAATGAGCAGTTCTTC. It codes for CASSREGANEQFF.